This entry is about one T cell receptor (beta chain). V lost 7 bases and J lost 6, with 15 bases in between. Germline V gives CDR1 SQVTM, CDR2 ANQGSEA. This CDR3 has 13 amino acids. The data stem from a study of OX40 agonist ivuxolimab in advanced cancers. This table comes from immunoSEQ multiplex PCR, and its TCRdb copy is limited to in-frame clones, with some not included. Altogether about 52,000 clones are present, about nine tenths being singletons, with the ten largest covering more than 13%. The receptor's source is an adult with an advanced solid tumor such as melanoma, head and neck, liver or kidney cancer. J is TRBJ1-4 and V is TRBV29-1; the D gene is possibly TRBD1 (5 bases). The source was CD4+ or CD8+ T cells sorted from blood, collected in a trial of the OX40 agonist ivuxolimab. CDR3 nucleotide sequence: TGCAGCGCTTCCGGGACTGCCGATGAAAAACTGTTTTTT. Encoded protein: CSASGTADEKLFF.